The rows below give T cell receptor beta chains drawn from one sample of a study of neurological immune-mediated disorders. TCRdb reprocessed the 5' RACE reads with MiXCR, giving one entry per CDR3 protein. The data contain about 55,000 distinct CDR3 sequences, 3% to 4.5% of them seen just once; the ten biggest clones take up about 2%. The sample was CD4+ T cells from blood. These receptors originate from a woman between 40 and 55 years old with multiple sclerosis. CDR3s include the opening cysteine and the closing phenylalanine or tryptophan. The D gene is left open where the match is weak. Size is omitted from some rows. Given values are once, few, many or a class for expanded clones.

>TRBJ1-1|TRBV5-1|many|TRBD1
TGCGCCAGCAGCCCCGGACAGGCCATCTTAGGTGAAGCTTTCTTT
CASSPGQAILGEAFF
>TRBJ2-2|TRBV7-2|many|TRBD2
TGTGCCAGCAGTAGGACTAGCGGGGGTTGGACCGGGGAGCTGTTTTTT
CASSRTSGGWTGELFF
>TRBJ2-7|TRBV7-9|many|NA
TGTGCCAGCAGCAGATGGGACCCTCCCTACGAGCAGTACTTC
CASSRWDPPYEQYF
>TRBJ2-7|TRBV6-1|few|NA
TGTGCCAGCTCTCGGATAGGGATCTACGAGCAGTACTTC
CASSRIGIYEQYF
>TRBJ2-1|TRBV5-1|many|NA
TGCGCCAGCACCCTAGGAGGGGGGGGTTTGAATGAGCAGTTCTTC
CASTLGGGGLNEQFF
>TRBJ2-1|TRBV11-2|many|TRBD2
TGTGCCAGCAGGGAGGGGCGGGGGGGCAGCGACAATGAGCAGTTCTTC
CASREGRGGSDNEQFF
>TRBJ1-1|TRBV10-3|many|NA
TGTGCCATCAGTGAGTCAGGGGACAAAGTTAACACTGAAGCTTTCTTT
CAISESGDKVNTEAFF
>TRBJ1-6|TRBV25-1|many|NA
TGTGCCAGCAGTGAAATGTCGGCGGGTTTCAATTCACCCCTCCACTTT
CASSEMSAGFNSPLHF
>TRBJ2-3|TRBV7-6|many|NA
TGTGCCAGCAGCCCGGGGACTGGCACAGATACGCAGTATTTT
CASSPGTGTDTQYF
>TRBJ1-1|TRBV20-1|many|TRBD1
TGCAGTGCTAGGGACAGGGGTTCGACTGAAGCTTTCTTT
CSARDRGSTEAFF
>TRBJ1-6|TRBV20-1|many|TRBD1
TGCAGTGTTGGGACAGGGGGCGGTAATTCACCCCTCCACTTT
CSVGTGGGNSPLHF
>TRBJ2-1|TRBV5-1|many|NA
TGCGCCAGCAGCTTGTTGCTAGCCTACGGCCCCGATGAGCAGTTCTTC
CASSLLLAYGPDEQFF
>TRBJ2-7|TRBV20-1|many|TRBD2
TGCAGTGCGGGAGGTGCGGGGGGCTACGAGCAGTACTTC
CSAGGAGGYEQYF
>TRBJ1-4|TRBV6-1|many|NA
TGTGCCAGCACAACACAGTATAATGAAAAACTGTTTTTT
CASTTQYNEKLFF
>TRBJ2-1|TRBV14|NA|TRBD2
TGTGCCAGCAGCCCCTTTAAAGCGGGGTTTTCCTACAATGAGCAGTTCTTC
CASSPFKAGFSYNEQFF
>TRBJ1-5|TRBV20-1|many|TRBD1
TGCAGTGCTAGAGAAGGGGGCTTAGGTCAGCCCCAGCATTTT
CSAREGGLGQPQHF
>TRBJ1-1|TRBV7-3|many|TRBD1
TGTGCCAGCAGCTTCGACAGGGGGTCGACTGAAGCTTTCTTT
CASSFDRGSTEAFF
>TRBJ1-2|TRBV12-5|many|NA
TGTGCTAGTGGTCAGCAGGGCACGGCGTATGGCTACACCTTC
CASGQQGTAYGYTF
>TRBJ2-1|TRBV14|many|TRBD2
TGTGCCAGCAGCCTGGGACTAGCGGGGGAGCAGTTCTTC
CASSLGLAGEQFF
>TRBJ1-4|TRBV12-3/TRBV12-4|many|NA
TGTGCCAGCAGTTTAGTTGAAAAACTGTTTTTT
CASSLVEKLFF
>TRBJ2-6|TRBV20-1|few|NA
TGCAGTGCTAGAGGACGGGTCGGGGCCAACGTCCTGACTTTC
CSARGRVGANVLTF
>TRBJ2-1|TRBV24-1|many|TRBD1
TGTGCCACCAGTGATTCCTCGGCAGGGGGCGTTGAGCAGTTCTTC
CATSDSSAGGVEQFF
>TRBJ1-4|TRBV20-1|many|NA
TGCAGTGCCAGACGGACCTTGAGGTCGGGAGAAAAACTGTTTTTT
CSARRTLRSGEKLFF
>TRBJ2-6|TRBV7-9|many|NA
TGTGCCAGCAGCTTCCCCTCTGGGAGCTCTGGGGCCAACGTCCTGACTTTC
CASSFPSGSSGANVLTF
>TRBJ1-6|TRBV2|many|NA
TGTGCCAGCAGCATTGTACGGCCTACTACAGGGATTGAGAATTCACCCCTCCACTTT
CASSIVRPTTGIENSPLHF
>TRBJ2-1|TRBV24-1|many|TRBD1
TGTGCCACCAGTGATGCCTCGGGACAGGGTTACAATGAGCAGTTCTTC
CATSDASGQGYNEQFF
>TRBJ2-1|TRBV20-1|many|NA
TGCAGTGCCTCGAGTTCCCATGAGCAGTTCTTC
CSASSSHEQFF
>TRBJ2-2|TRBV7-2|many|NA
TGTGCCAGGCCGGGGCGGTCGAACACCGGGGAGCTGTTTTTT
CARPGRSNTGELFF
>TRBJ1-2|TRBV4-2|NA|NA
TGTGCAAGCAGCCAAGGAACAGCTCAGCGGTCCTATGGCTACACCTTC
CASSQGTAQRSYGYTF
>TRBJ2-3|TRBV6-2/TRBV6-3|many|NA
TGTGCCAGCACCCATTTATGGCAGGGCCCCACAGATACGCAGTATTTT
CASTHLWQGPTDTQYF
>TRBJ1-2|TRBV29-1|many|NA
TGCAGCGTTGGTGGAACTAACTATGGCTACACCTTC
CSVGGTNYGYTF
>TRBJ1-1|TRBV9|many|NA
TGTGCCAGCAGCGTAGGGGGGCCAGGCACTGAAGCTTTCTTT
CASSVGGPGTEAFF
>TRBJ1-2|TRBV6-6|few|NA
TGTGCCAGCAGTACCGAGGGGTCTAACTATGGCTACACCTTC
CASSTEGSNYGYTF
>TRBJ2-3|TRBV5-1|many|NA
TGCGCCAGCAGCTTGGGACACTTCACAGATACGCAGTATTTT
CASSLGHFTDTQYF
>TRBJ1-4|TRBV2|many|NA
TGTGCCAGCAGTGTAGGGGAAAAACTGTTTTTT
CASSVGEKLFF
>TRBJ1-3|TRBV5-1|many|NA
TGCGCCAGCAGCTTGGAGGGTACTGGAAACACCATATATTTT
CASSLEGTGNTIYF
>TRBJ2-1|TRBV5-1|many|TRBD2
TGCGCCAGCAGCTTGCAATCCGGGACTAGACGGGACAATGAGCAGTTCTTC
CASSLQSGTRRDNEQFF
>TRBJ2-3|TRBV5-1|many|NA
TGCGCCAGCAGTACGAACACCGAGGATACGCAGTATTTT
CASSTNTEDTQYF
>TRBJ1-1|TRBV3-1|NA|TRBD1
TGTGCCAGCAGCCCGCAACAGGGGAGGACTTTCTTT
CASSPQQGRTFF
>TRBJ2-7|TRBV29-1|many|TRBD1
TGCAGCGTTGAATTGACAGGGAAGTCCTACGAGCAGTACTTC
CSVELTGKSYEQYF
>TRBJ2-5|TRBV5-6|many|TRBD2
TGTGCCAGCAGCTGGGGTAGCGGGGAAGAGACCCAGTACTTC
CASSWGSGEETQYF
>TRBJ1-4|TRBV5-1|many|NA
TGCGCCAGCAGCTTGATGGCAGTTAATGAAAAACTGTTTTTT
CASSLMAVNEKLFF
>TRBJ1-1|TRBV6-6|many|TRBD1
TGTGCCAGCAGTTACGCAGGGGGGGGGCGGACTGAAGCTTTCTTT
CASSYAGGGRTEAFF
>TRBJ2-5|TRBV7-3|many|TRBD2
TGTGCCAGCAGCTCCCCGGGACTAGAAGAAGGGACCCAGTACTTC
CASSSPGLEEGTQYF
>TRBJ2-7|TRBV6-6|many|NA
TGTGCCAGCAGTGCATATACTACGGGAGCCCGGGAAGTGTACTTC
CASSAYTTGAREVYF
>TRBJ2-7|TRBV29-1|many|NA
TGCAGCGTTGAAGAAAGCCGAGGGGGAAACGAGCAGTACTTC
CSVEESRGGNEQYF
>TRBJ2-5|TRBV20-1|many|TRBD2
TGCAGTGCTAGAGATAGACTAGCGGGGGACGAGACCCAGTACTTC
CSARDRLAGDETQYF